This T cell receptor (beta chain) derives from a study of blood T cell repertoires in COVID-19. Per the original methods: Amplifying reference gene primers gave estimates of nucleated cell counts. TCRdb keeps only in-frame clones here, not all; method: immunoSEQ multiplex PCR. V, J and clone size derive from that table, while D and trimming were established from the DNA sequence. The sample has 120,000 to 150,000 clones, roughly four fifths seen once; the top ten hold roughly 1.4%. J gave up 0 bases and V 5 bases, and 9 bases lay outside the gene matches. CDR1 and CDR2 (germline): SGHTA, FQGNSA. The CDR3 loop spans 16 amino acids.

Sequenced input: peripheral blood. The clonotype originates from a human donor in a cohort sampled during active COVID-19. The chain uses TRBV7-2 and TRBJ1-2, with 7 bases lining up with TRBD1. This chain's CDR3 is CASSPLGQLSNYGYTF. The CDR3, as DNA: TGTGCCAGCAGCCCCCTGGGACAGCTATCTAACTATGGCTACACCTTC.